The 25 T cell receptor beta chains presented below share a single source sample, sequenced in a study of shared clonotypes between healthy human individuals. Assay used: immunoSEQ multiplex PCR; TCRdb lists only in-frame clones, some missing. Of around 610,000 clones in the sample, approximately 96% were seen once. Naive CD8 cells, CD45RO-negative and positively selected for CCR7, excluded terminally differentiated effector memory CD45RA+ cells. The specimen sequenced was naive CD8+ T cells sorted from blood. Receptor source: a woman aged 30 to 39 in good health.

The chain combines TRBV19 with TRBJ2-7; D call uncertain. Trimming removed 1 base from V and 2 bases from J, with 9 bases in between. The CDR3 extends over 14 amino acids. CDR1 is LNHDA, CDR2 SQIVND, per germline (reference sequence). The CDR3 DNA is TGTGCCAGTAGTATAGGTGGCCTAACCTACGAGCAGTACTTC. This sequence encodes CASSIGGLTYEQYF.

The table lists this clone with a count of one. The chain joins TRBV6-5 to TRBJ2-1, with D uncertain. The V gene's germline CDR1 is MNHEY and CDR2 SVGAGI. The V gene lost 9 bases and the J gene lost 6 bases, with 18 bases spanning the gap. The CDR3 runs to 14 residues. CDR3 residues: CARGIVRLVNEQFF. The CDR3 DNA is TGTGCCAGAGGGATCGTTAGGTTAGTCAATGAGCAGTTCTTC.

V usage is TRBV7-9 and J usage is TRBJ2-7; the D gene is possibly TRBD1 (6 bases). The V gene lost 1 base and the J gene lost 1 base, with 17 bases spanning the gap. The germline V gene has CDR1 SEHNR and CDR2 FQNEAQ (reference sequence). There are 17 residues in the CDR3. The CDR3 sequence is CASSLGEGVIISYEQYF. The CDR3 DNA is TGTGCCAGCAGCTTAGGAGAGGGGGTAATTATTTCCTACGAGCAGTACTTC.

V gene TRBV27 combines with J gene TRBJ1-1; TRBD1 is a possible D gene (5 bases). Germline assignment: CDR1 MNHEY and CDR2 SMNVEV (reference sequence). The germline V and J ends were trimmed by 6 bases and 5 bases, with 13 bases remaining between them. The CDR3 has 13 residues. DNA of the CDR3: TGTGCCAGCAGGGTCGGGGGGAGGACTGAAGCTTTCTTT. Translation gives CASRVGGRTEAFF.

The CDR3 loop is CASSQEIYKGYEQYF. CDR3 coding DNA: TGCGCCAGCAGCCAAGAAATCTATAAGGGCTACGAGCAGTACTTC. The chain is built from TRBV4-1 and TRBJ2-7; unclear D gene. V dropped 0 bases and J dropped 3 bases, with 12 bases sitting between them. CDR3 length: 15 residues. Germline V CDR1 and CDR2: MGHRA, YSYEKL.

The chain employs TRBV7-6 and TRBJ2-6, with D perhaps TRBD1 (7 bases). The CDR3 is 19 amino acids. CDR1 and CDR2 (germline): SGHVS, FNYEAQ. Deletions cut 2 bases from V and 0 bases from J, with 17 bases between. The CDR3 bases are TGTGCCAGCAGCTTATTCCTAGACAGGGAGGCCTCTGGGGCCAACGTCCTGACTTTC. Translation: CASSLFLDREASGANVLTF.

The rearrangement links TRBV30 to TRBJ2-2; D is perhaps TRBD1 (6 bases). The CDR3 contains 14 residues. Per the germline V gene, CDR1 is GTSNPN and CDR2 is SVGIG (reference sequence). V lost 2 bases and J lost 1, with 8 bases in between. The CDR3 sequence: CAWSPTGNTGELFF. The DNA for the CDR3 is TGTGCCTGGAGTCCGACAGGGAACACCGGGGAGCTGTTTTTT.

The CDR3 here is CASSVTRSNQPQHF. CDR3 DNA: TGTGCCAGCAGCGTAACGCGGAGCAATCAGCCCCAGCATTTT. This chain joins TRBV9 and TRBJ1-5; D ambiguous. V was clipped by 1 base and J by 1 base, with 6 bases between them. The CDR3 has 14 residues. Germline values: CDR1 SGDLS, CDR2 YYNGEE.

The chain links TRBV2 to TRBJ2-7; maybe TRBD1 (5 bases). The germline V gene encodes CDR1 SNHLY and CDR2 FYNNEI. The CDR3 covers 15 residues. V was trimmed by 2 bases and J by 4 bases, leaving 15 bases between them. The CDR3 reads CASSELQGPLYEQYF. DNA for the CDR3: TGTGCCAGCAGTGAATTGCAGGGCCCCCTTTACGAGCAGTACTTC.

The chain employs TRBV28 and TRBJ2-3; D perhaps matches TRBD2 (5 bases). Germline V gene sequence: CDR1 MDHEN, CDR2 SYDVKM. The V end was cut by 6 bases, the J end by 6 bases, with 7 bases between. The CDR3 has 11 amino acids. The CDR3: CASSPGDTQYF. The CDR3 nucleotides read TGTGCCAGCAGCCCGGGGGATACGCAGTATTTT.

The chain is built from TRBV6-6 and TRBJ1-5; perhaps TRBD1 as D (6 bases). Trimming pared 0 bases from V and 7 bases from J, leaving 10 bases between. This CDR3 has 14 residues. Germline loops: CDR1 MNHNY, CDR2 SVGAGI (reference sequence). The CDR3 sequence: CASSYSTGGQPQHF. The DNA for the CDR3 is TGTGCCAGCAGTTACTCGACAGGAGGACAGCCCCAGCATTTT.

The rearrangement links TRBV28 to TRBJ2-7, with 8 nucleotides matching TRBD2. After removal of 5 bases from V and 2 bases from J, the junction contained 11 bases not matched to a gene. CDR3 length equals 16 residues. Germline CDR1 is MDHEN and CDR2 is SYDVKM. The CDR3 DNA reads as TGTGCCAGCAGTGGGGTTACTAGCGGCCTAACCTACGAGCAGTACTTC. Amino acid sequence: CASSGVTSGLTYEQYF.

The chain is built from TRBV5-8 and TRBJ2-5; D perhaps matches TRBD1 (6 bases). This CDR3 is built from 14 residues. The V gene lost 6 bases and the J gene lost 3 bases, with 15 bases spanning the gap. Germline values: CDR1 SGHTS, CDR2 YDEGEE. CDR3 sequence (DNA): TGTGCCAGCACTACAGGGTTTGGGAAAGAGACCCAGTACTTC. Encoded protein: CASTTGFGKETQYF.

The CDR3 reads CASSLGTGSEQYF. The CDR3, as DNA: TGTGCCAGCAGCTTAGGGACAGGGTCCGAGCAGTACTTC. The chain combines TRBV7-8 with TRBJ2-7, with 8 bases matching TRBD1. V shed 1 base, J shed 6 bases, and the junction held 2 bases outside the gene matches. CDR1 and CDR2 from the germline V gene are SGHVS and FQNEAQ. There are 13 residues in the CDR3.

The J gene is TRBJ2-1, the V gene TRBV6-1; D remains unclear. Trimming removed 8 bases at V and 1 base at J, with 15 bases between. CDR1 is MNHNS, CDR2 SASEGT, per germline. CDR3 length: 15 amino acids. The CDR3 region is CASQTYPVSYNEQFF. The CDR3 nucleotides read TGTGCCAGCCAAACCTATCCGGTTTCCTACAATGAGCAGTTCTTC.

This clone was seen only once. The chain joins TRBV5-6 to TRBJ2-3; D gene ambiguous. V lost 3 bases and J lost 3, with 11 bases in between. The CDR3 runs 14 residues. In germline, CDR1 is SGHDT, CDR2 YYEEEE. The CDR3 sequence is CASSSHQSTDTQYF. The CDR3 DNA sequence: TGTGCCAGCAGCTCACACCAGAGTACAGATACGCAGTATTTT.

The chain combines TRBV11-3 with TRBJ2-3, with TRBD1 matching 7 bases. Germline CDR1 reads SGHNT; CDR2 reads YENEEA. The CDR3 has 17 amino acids. V trimming: 5 bases; J trimming: 2 bases; junction bases outside the gene matches: 13. CDR3 nucleotide sequence: TGTGCCAGCAGCGAGGGGGCGGCGGTGGGCTTCACAGATACGCAGTATTTT. It encodes CASSEGAAVGFTDTQYF.

The rearrangement links TRBV28 to TRBJ1-2, with D perhaps matching TRBD1 (6 bases). Germline V gene data show CDR1 as MDHEN and CDR2 as SYDVKM. The CDR3 is 14 residues long. V lost 6 bases, J lost 8 bases, and 19 bases lay in between. DNA of the CDR3: TGTGCCAGCAGCCCCAGGAACAGGGTGAAGGGCTACACCTTC. It specifies CASSPRNRVKGYTF.

The chain is built from TRBV5-4 and TRBJ1-1; D uncertain. The CDR3 sequence is 13 residues long. Germline assignment: CDR1 SGHNT and CDR2 YYREEE (reference sequence). Trimming removed 2 bases at V and 1 base at J, with 6 bases between. Here the CDR3 DNA reads TGTGCCAGCAGCTTTTCCAAGAACACTGAAGCTTTCTTT. This sequence encodes CASSFSKNTEAFF.

V gene TRBV27 combines with J gene TRBJ2-7; 10 positions match TRBD1. The germline V gene encodes CDR1 MNHEY and CDR2 SMNVEV (reference sequence). CDR3 size: 14 residues. V lost 6 bases to trimming and J lost 9 bases; unmatched junction nucleotides: 11. CDR3 region: CASSTGQGLIRQYF. The CDR3 region has the DNA TGTGCCAGCAGCACGGGACAGGGGTTGATTCGGCAGTACTTC.

This sequence joins TRBV28 and TRBJ1-2; D not certain. With 3 bases removed from V and 3 bases from J, the gap between germline ends came to 17 bases. Germline V gene sequence: CDR1 MDHEN, CDR2 SYDVKM. This CDR3 comprises 16 residues. CDR3 in DNA: TGTGCCAGCAGTTTTTATTGGATAAATACCTACTATGGCTACACCTTC. This translates into CASSFYWINTYYGYTF.

This chain uses TRBV6-1 with TRBJ2-1; D gene unclear. With 3 bases removed from V and 0 bases from J, the gap between germline ends came to 12 bases. Per germline, CDR1 MNHNS and CDR2 SASEGT. The CDR3 runs to 16 residues. CDR3 coding DNA: TGTGCCAGCAGTGACCACGGCTTAAGCTCCTACAATGAGCAGTTCTTC. Its translation: CASSDHGLSSYNEQFF.

The chain has TRBV7-6 and TRBJ1-1; no clear D gene. The V gene's germline CDR1 is SGHVS and CDR2 FNYEAQ. V lost 6 bases, J lost 0 bases, and 8 bases lay in between. The CDR3 runs to 13 residues. CDR3 sequence (DNA): TGTGCCAGCAGTGATGGGTTGAACACTGAAGCTTTCTTT. It specifies CASSDGLNTEAFF.

This chain links TRBV28 with TRBJ1-5; the D gene is possibly TRBD1 (5 bases). V lost 3 bases and J 1 base, leaving 10 bases between the germline ends. The CDR3 consists of 15 residues. Germline lookup yields CDR1 MDHEN and CDR2 SYDVKM. The CDR3 loop reads CASSLGVASNQPQHF. For the CDR3, the DNA is TGTGCCAGCAGTTTGGGGGTTGCGAGCAATCAGCCCCAGCATTTT.

This clone occurred once. The J gene is TRBJ2-5, the V gene TRBV5-1; a possible D gene is TRBD2 (6 bases). Deletions cut 4 bases from V and 5 bases from J, with 15 bases between. From germline, CDR1 is SGHRS and CDR2 YFSETQ. This CDR3 is built from 14 residues. The chain's CDR3 is CASSPDRGWETQYF. The CDR3 DNA reads TGCGCCAGCAGCCCGGACCGGGGGTGGGAGACCCAGTACTTC.